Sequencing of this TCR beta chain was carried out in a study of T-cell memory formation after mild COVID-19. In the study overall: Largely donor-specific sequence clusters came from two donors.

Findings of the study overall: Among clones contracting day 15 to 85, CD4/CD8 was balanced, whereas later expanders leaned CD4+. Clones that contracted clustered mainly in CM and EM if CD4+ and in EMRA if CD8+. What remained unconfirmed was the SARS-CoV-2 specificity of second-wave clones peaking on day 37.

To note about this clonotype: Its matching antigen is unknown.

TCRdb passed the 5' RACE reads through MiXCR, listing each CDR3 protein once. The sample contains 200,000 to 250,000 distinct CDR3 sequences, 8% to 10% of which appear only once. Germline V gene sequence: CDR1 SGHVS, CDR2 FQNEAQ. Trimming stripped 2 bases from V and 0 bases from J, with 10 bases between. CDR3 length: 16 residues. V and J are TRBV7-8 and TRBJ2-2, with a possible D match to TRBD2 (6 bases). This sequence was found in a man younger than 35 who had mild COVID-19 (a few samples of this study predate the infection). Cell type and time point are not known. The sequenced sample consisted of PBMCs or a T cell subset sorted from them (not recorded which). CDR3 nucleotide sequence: TGTGCCAGCAGCTTATTTCCGGGGGCGAACACCGGGGAGCTGTTTTTT. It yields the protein CASSLFPGANTGELFF. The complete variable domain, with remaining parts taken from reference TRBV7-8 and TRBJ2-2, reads GAGVSQSPRYKVAKRGQDVALRCDPISGHVSLFWYQQALGQGPEFLTYFQNEAQLDKSGLPSDRFFAERPEGSVSTLKIQRTQQEDSAVYLCASSLFPGANTGELFFGEGSRLTVL.